The clone carrying this T cell receptor beta chain was seen many times. Using a J-beta primer mix together with a sample-barcoded 5' primer, a second PCR was run for roughly 6 to 11 cycles. TCRdb itself ran the 5' RACE reads through MiXCR, one entry per CDR3 protein. This sample has some 1,500,000 distinct CDR3 sequences, with about 45% found just once. The sample originates from a study of blood T cells in healthy people across ages. This TCR was sampled from a woman aged 18-35 years in good health. What was sequenced was blood.

The CDR3 DNA reads as TGTGCCAGCAGCTTAGGGACAGGAGCCTATGGCTACACCTTC. Protein sequence: CASSLGTGAYGYTF. This chain connects TRBV7-9 to TRBJ1-2, with TRBD1 matching 7 bases. CDR1 and CDR2 from the germline V gene are SEHNR and FQNEAQ (reference sequence). The CDR3 has 14 amino acids. V dropped 1 base and J dropped 4; count of bases not matched to a gene: 3.